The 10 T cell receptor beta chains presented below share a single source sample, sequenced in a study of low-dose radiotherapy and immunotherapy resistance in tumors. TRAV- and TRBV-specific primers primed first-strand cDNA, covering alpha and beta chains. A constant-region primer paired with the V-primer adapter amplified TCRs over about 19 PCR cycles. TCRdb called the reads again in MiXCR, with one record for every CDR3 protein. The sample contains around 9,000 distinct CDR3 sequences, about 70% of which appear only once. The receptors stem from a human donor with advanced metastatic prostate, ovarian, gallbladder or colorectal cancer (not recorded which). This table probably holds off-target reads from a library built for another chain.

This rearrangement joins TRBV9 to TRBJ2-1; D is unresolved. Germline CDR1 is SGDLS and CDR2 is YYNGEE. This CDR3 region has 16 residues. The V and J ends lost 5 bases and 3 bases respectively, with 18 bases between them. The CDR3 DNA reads TGTGCCAGCAGTCCGCCGCCGGGCAGCCTCTACAATGAGCAGTTCTTC. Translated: CASSPPPGSLYNEQFF.

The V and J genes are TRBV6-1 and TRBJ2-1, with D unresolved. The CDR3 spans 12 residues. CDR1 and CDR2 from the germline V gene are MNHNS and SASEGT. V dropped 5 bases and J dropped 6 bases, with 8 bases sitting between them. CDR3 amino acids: CASSPQINEQFF. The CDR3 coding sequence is TGTGCCAGCAGTCCCCAGATCAATGAGCAGTTCTTC.

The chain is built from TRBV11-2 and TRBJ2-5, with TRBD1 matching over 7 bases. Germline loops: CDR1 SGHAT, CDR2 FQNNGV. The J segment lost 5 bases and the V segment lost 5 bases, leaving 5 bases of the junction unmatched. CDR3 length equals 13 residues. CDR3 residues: CASSVQGKETQYF. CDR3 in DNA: TGTGCCAGCAGCGTACAGGGGAAGGAGACCCAGTACTTC.

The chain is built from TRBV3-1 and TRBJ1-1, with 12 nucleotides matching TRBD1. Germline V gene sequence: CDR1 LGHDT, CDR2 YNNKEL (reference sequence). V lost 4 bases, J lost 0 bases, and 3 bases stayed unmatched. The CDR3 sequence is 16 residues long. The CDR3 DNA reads TGTGCCAGCAGCCCGGGACAGGGGGCGCTGAACACTGAAGCTTTCTTT. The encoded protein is CASSPGQGALNTEAFF.

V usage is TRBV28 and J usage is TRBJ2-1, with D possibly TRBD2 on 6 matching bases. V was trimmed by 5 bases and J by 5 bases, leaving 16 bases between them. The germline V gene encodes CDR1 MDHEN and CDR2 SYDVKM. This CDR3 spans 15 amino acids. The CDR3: CASSAPRGNHNEQFF. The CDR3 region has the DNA TGTGCCAGCAGTGCCCCTCGGGGGAACCACAATGAGCAGTTCTTC.

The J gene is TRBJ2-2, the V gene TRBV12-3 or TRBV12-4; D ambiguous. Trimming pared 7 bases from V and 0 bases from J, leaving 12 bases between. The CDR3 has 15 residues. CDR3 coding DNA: TGTGCCAGCACCTTAAGGGCAGCGAACACCGGGGAGCTGTTTTTT. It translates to CASTLRAANTGELFF.

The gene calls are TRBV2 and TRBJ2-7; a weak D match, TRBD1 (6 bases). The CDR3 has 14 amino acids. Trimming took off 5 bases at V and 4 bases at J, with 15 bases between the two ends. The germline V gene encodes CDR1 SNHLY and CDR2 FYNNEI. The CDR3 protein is CASSSPGTSYEQYF. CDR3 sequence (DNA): TGTGCCAGCAGTTCGCCCGGGACATCTTACGAGCAGTACTTC.

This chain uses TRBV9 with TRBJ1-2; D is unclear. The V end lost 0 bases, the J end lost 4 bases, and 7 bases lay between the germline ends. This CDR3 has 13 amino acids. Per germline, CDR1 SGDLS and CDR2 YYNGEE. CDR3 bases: TGTGCCAGCAGCGTAGCTCTCGGCTATGGCTACACCTTC. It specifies CASSVALGYGYTF.

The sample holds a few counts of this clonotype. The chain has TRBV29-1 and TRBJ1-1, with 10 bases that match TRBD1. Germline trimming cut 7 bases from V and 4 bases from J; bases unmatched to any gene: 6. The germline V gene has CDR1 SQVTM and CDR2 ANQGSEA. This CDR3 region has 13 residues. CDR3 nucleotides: TGCAGCGGTTCGACAGGGGGCGGCACTGAAGCTTTCTTT. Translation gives CSGSTGGGTEAFF.

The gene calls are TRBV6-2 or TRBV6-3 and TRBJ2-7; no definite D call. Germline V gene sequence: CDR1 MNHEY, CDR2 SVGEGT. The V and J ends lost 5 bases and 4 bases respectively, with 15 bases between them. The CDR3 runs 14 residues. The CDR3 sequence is CASSPRVLPYEQYF. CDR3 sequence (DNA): TGTGCCAGCAGTCCCCGGGTCCTACCATACGAGCAGTACTTC.